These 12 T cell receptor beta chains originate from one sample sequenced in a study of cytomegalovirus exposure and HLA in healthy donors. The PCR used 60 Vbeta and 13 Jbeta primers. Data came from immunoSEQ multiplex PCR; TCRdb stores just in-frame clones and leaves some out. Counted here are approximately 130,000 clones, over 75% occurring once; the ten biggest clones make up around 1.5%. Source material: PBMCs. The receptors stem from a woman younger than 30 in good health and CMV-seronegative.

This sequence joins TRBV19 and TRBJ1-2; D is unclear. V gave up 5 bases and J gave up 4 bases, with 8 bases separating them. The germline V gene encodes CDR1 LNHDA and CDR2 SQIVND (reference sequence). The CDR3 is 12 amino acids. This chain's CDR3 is CASSVTRYGYTF. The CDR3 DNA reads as TGTGCCAGTAGTGTGACACGCTATGGCTACACCTTC. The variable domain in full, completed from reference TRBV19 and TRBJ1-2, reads DGGITQSPKYLFRKEGQNVTLSCEQNLNHDAMYWYRQDPGQGLRLIYYSQIVNDFQKGDIAEGYSVSREKKESFPLTVTSAQKNPTAFYLCASSVTRYGYTFGSGTRLTVV.

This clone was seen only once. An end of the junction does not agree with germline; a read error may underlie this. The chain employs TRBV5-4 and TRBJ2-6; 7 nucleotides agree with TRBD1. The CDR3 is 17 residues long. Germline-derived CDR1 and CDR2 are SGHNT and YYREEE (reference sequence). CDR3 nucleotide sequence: TGTGCCAGCAGCTCCCCGGGACAGACCTCTGGGGCCAACGGCCTGACTTTC. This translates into CASSSPGQTSGANGLTF.

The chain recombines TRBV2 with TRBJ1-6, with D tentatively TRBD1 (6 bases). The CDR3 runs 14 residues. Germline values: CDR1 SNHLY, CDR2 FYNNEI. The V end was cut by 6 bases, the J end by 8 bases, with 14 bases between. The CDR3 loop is CASRTGGADSPLHF. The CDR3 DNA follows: TGTGCCAGCAGGACTGGGGGGGCAGATTCACCCCTCCACTTT.

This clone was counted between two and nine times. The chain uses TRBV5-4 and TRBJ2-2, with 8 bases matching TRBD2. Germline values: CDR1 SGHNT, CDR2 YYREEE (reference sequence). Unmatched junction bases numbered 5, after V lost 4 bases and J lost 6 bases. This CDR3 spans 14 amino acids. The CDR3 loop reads CASSPGLGAGELFF. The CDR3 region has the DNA TGTGCCAGCAGCCCGGGACTAGGAGCCGGGGAGCTGTTTTTT.

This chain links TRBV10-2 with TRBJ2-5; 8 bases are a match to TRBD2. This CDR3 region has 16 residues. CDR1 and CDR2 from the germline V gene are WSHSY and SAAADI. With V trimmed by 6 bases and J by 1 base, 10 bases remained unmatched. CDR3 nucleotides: TGCGCCAGCAGGTATCCGGGGGGGCCATCCCAAGAGACCCAGTACTTC. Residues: CASRYPGGPSQETQYF.

The CDR3 DNA is TGTGCCAGCAGTCGACCGGGACTAGCAGGAGATACGCAGTATTTT. Translation: CASSRPGLAGDTQYF. J is TRBJ2-3 and V is TRBV9; 9 bases map to TRBD2. Looked up from germline, CDR1 is SGDLS and CDR2 is YYNGEE. The CDR3 covers 15 residues. The J segment lost 5 bases and the V segment lost 5 bases, leaving 9 bases of the junction unmatched.

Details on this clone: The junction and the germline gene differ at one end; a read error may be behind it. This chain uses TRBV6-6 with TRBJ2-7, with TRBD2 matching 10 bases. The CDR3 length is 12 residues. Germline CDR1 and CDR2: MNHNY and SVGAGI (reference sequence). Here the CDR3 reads CASSGAGTSENF. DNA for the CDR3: TGTGCCAGCAGTGGGGCCGGGACTAGCGAGAACTTC.

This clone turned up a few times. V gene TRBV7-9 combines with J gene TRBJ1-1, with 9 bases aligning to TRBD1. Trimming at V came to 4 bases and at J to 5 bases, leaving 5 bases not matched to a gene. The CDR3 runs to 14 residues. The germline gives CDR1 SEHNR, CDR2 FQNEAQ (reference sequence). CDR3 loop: CASSSRQGGTEAFF. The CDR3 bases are TGTGCCAGCAGCTCTAGACAGGGGGGGACTGAAGCTTTCTTT.

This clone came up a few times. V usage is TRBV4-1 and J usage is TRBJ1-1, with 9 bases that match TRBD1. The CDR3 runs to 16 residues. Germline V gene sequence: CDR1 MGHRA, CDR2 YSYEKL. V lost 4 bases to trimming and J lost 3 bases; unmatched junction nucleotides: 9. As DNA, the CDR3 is TGCGCCAGCAGCCTAGGGCAGGGACAGGGCCACACTGAAGCTTTCTTT. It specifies CASSLGQGQGHTEAFF.

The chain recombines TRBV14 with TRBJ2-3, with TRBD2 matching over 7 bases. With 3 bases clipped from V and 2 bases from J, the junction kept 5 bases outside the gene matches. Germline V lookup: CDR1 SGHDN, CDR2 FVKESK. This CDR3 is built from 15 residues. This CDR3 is CASSQWRGNTDTQYF. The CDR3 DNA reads TGTGCCAGCAGCCAGTGGCGGGGGAACACAGATACGCAGTATTTT.

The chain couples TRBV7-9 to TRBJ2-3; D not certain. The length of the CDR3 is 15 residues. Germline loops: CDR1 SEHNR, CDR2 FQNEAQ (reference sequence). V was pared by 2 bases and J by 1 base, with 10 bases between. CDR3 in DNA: TGTGCCAGCAGCTTAATTGGTGGAGGCACAGATACGCAGTATTTT. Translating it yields CASSLIGGGTDTQYF.

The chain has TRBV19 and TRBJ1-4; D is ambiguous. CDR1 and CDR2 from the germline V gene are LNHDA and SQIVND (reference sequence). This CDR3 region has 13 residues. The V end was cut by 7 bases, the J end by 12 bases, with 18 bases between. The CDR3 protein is CASTYRGSFELFF. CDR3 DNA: TGTGCCAGTACGTACCGGGGAAGCTTCGAACTGTTTTTT.